Listed below are T cell receptor beta chains from one sample, sequenced in a study of shared clonotypes between healthy human individuals. Assay used: immunoSEQ multiplex PCR; TCRdb lists only in-frame clones, some missing. The repertoire has about 510,000 clones, 70% to 80% of them found once; the top ten carry under 15%. Sequencing was carried out using PBMCs. The origin of the receptors is a woman aged 40 to 50 in good health. Some clones in this sample may be carry-over from other donors' samples. CDR3s include the opening cysteine and the closing phenylalanine or tryptophan. The order of the fields is J gene, D gene, V gene, clone size, CDR3 DNA, CDR3 protein. A D gene is named only where the DNA matches it firmly. Some rows mark clone size as missing; the rest say once, few, many or name a class of expanded clone.

j_gene: TRBJ1-2; d_gene: -; v_gene: TRBV6-5; abundance: -; CDR3nt: TGTGCCAGCAGTTTTCACAGAGCCTATGGCTACACCTTC; CDR3aa: CASSFHRAYGYTF
j_gene: TRBJ2-3; d_gene: -; v_gene: TRBV7-3; abundance: -; CDR3nt: TGTGCCAGCAGCTTCCCCGGGGACCATACGCAGTATTTT; CDR3aa: CASSFPGDHTQYF
j_gene: TRBJ2-3; d_gene: -; v_gene: TRBV10-3; abundance: few; CDR3nt: TGTGCCATCAGTAATGGCAGGTCGGGCACAGATACGCAGTATTTT; CDR3aa: CAISNGRSGTDTQYF
j_gene: TRBJ2-5; d_gene: TRBD2; v_gene: TRBV29-1; abundance: -; CDR3nt: TGCAGCGTTGGGTCTAGCGGACAAGAGACCCAGTACTTC; CDR3aa: CSVGSSGQETQYF
j_gene: TRBJ2-1; d_gene: TRBD2; v_gene: TRBV5-1; abundance: -; CDR3nt: TGCGCCAGCAGCACCAGGATTACTAGCGGACACAATGAGCAGTTCTTC; CDR3aa: CASSTRITSGHNEQFF
j_gene: TRBJ2-3; d_gene: TRBD1; v_gene: TRBV7-7; abundance: -; CDR3nt: TGTGCCAGCGCAACGACAGGGTTAGATACGCAGTATTTT; CDR3aa: CASATTGLDTQYF
j_gene: TRBJ2-4; d_gene: TRBD1; v_gene: TRBV2; abundance: once; CDR3nt: TGTGCCAGCAGATCTCCGGGACAGGGAAACATTCAGTACTTC; CDR3aa: CASRSPGQGNIQYF
j_gene: TRBJ2-5; d_gene: TRBD1; v_gene: TRBV18; abundance: -; CDR3nt: TGTGCCAGCTCGCTCAGGGGGCGTGAGACCCAGTACTTC; CDR3aa: CASSLRGRETQYF
j_gene: TRBJ2-1; d_gene: -; v_gene: TRBV9; abundance: -; CDR3nt: TGTGCCAGCAGCGCTAACCTCGAACCCGGAACAAGGGAGCAGTTCTTC; CDR3aa: CASSANLEPGTREQFF
j_gene: TRBJ2-3; d_gene: -; v_gene: TRBV5-4; abundance: once; CDR3nt: TGTGCCAGCAGCTTGTTTCGGGCCGGGACGACAGATACGCAGTATTTT; CDR3aa: CASSLFRAGTTDTQYF
j_gene: TRBJ1-5; d_gene: -; v_gene: TRBV28; abundance: -; CDR3nt: TGTGCCAGCAGTTCCACCCACGACGGCTCCCAGCCCCAGCATTTT; CDR3aa: CASSSTHDGSQPQHF
j_gene: TRBJ2-1; d_gene: -; v_gene: TRBV11-2; abundance: -; CDR3nt: TGTGCCAGCAGCTTATTGGGGGTATACAATGAGCAGTTCTTC; CDR3aa: CASSLLGVYNEQFF
j_gene: TRBJ2-1; d_gene: -; v_gene: TRBV6-1; abundance: -; CDR3nt: TGTGCCAGCATAGGACAGCCTTACAATGAGCAGTTCTTC; CDR3aa: CASIGQPYNEQFF
j_gene: TRBJ2-3; d_gene: -; v_gene: TRBV19; abundance: -; CDR3nt: TGTGCCAGTAGCCAGACGGAGGGCACAGATACGCAGTATTTT; CDR3aa: CASSQTEGTDTQYF
j_gene: TRBJ1-2; d_gene: -; v_gene: TRBV10-3; abundance: -; CDR3nt: TGTGCCATCAGTGAGTCGCAGGGATCCCACCCTCCCGGCTACACCTTC; CDR3aa: CAISESQGSHPPGYTF
j_gene: TRBJ1-5; d_gene: -; v_gene: TRBV28; abundance: -; CDR3nt: TGTGCCAGCAGTTCCACTAGACGAAATCAGCCCCAGCATTTT; CDR3aa: CASSSTRRNQPQHF
j_gene: TRBJ1-2; d_gene: -; v_gene: TRBV5-1; abundance: -; CDR3nt: TGCGCCAGCAGCTTGAGTTCGTCCATAAATGGCTACACCTTC; CDR3aa: CASSLSSSINGYTF
j_gene: TRBJ2-7; d_gene: -; v_gene: TRBV11-3; abundance: few; CDR3nt: TGTGCCAGCAGCCCGGGACCAAAATACGAGCAGTACTTC; CDR3aa: CASSPGPKYEQYF
j_gene: TRBJ1-4; d_gene: TRBD1; v_gene: TRBV5-1; abundance: -; CDR3nt: TGCGCCAGCAGCTTGGAGGGGACAGAGAAACTGTTTTTT; CDR3aa: CASSLEGTEKLFF
j_gene: TRBJ2-1; d_gene: -; v_gene: TRBV11-2; abundance: -; CDR3nt: TGTGCCAGCAGCGTAGGAAGAGGCGATGAGCAGTTCTTC; CDR3aa: CASSVGRGDEQFF
j_gene: TRBJ2-6; d_gene: -; v_gene: TRBV7-2; abundance: -; CDR3nt: TGTGCCAGCAGCCCGGCGGAGGCATTACCCAACGTCCTGACTTTC; CDR3aa: CASSPAEALPNVLTF
j_gene: TRBJ2-3; d_gene: -; v_gene: TRBV7-9; abundance: -; CDR3nt: TGTGCCAGCAGCTTAGGGGGGGAGAAAGGGGATACGCAGTATTTT; CDR3aa: CASSLGGEKGDTQYF
j_gene: TRBJ1-4; d_gene: TRBD1; v_gene: TRBV5-6; abundance: -; CDR3nt: TGTGCCAGCGGATACCGGGACAGGATGGGAGAAAAACTGTTTTTT; CDR3aa: CASGYRDRMGEKLFF
j_gene: TRBJ2-2; d_gene: -; v_gene: TRBV2; abundance: -; CDR3nt: TGTGCCAGCACCCGCACAGGGGGGGACACCGGGGAGCTGTTTTTT; CDR3aa: CASTRTGGDTGELFF
j_gene: TRBJ2-7; d_gene: TRBD1; v_gene: TRBV28; abundance: -; CDR3nt: TGTGCCAGCACCACCGGGACAGCCTACGAGCAGTACTTC; CDR3aa: CASTTGTAYEQYF
j_gene: TRBJ2-5; d_gene: -; v_gene: TRBV2; abundance: -; CDR3nt: TGTGCCAGCAGTTATAACCAAGAGACCCAGTACTTC; CDR3aa: CASSYNQETQYF
j_gene: TRBJ2-6; d_gene: -; v_gene: TRBV28; abundance: -; CDR3nt: TGTGCCGTCAGGTCTGGGGCCAACGTCCTGACTTTC; CDR3aa: CAVRSGANVLTF
j_gene: TRBJ2-2; d_gene: -; v_gene: TRBV5-1; abundance: -; CDR3nt: TGCGCCAGCAGGAACCCGACGAACACCGGGGAGCTGTTTTTT; CDR3aa: CASRNPTNTGELFF
j_gene: TRBJ2-3; d_gene: TRBD2; v_gene: TRBV9; abundance: once; CDR3nt: TGTGCCAGCAGCGTACTAGCGGGAGGGAGCACAGATACGCAGTATTTT; CDR3aa: CASSVLAGGSTDTQYF
j_gene: TRBJ1-1; d_gene: -; v_gene: TRBV4-2; abundance: -; CDR3nt: TGTGCCAGCAGCCAAATATACCGGGCCAGGCAGGGGGCTTTCTTT; CDR3aa: CASSQIYRARQGAFF
j_gene: TRBJ2-7; d_gene: -; v_gene: TRBV14; abundance: -; CDR3nt: TGTGCCAGCAGCCAACACCTATTTCCCTACGAGCAGTACTTC; CDR3aa: CASSQHLFPYEQYF
j_gene: TRBJ2-1; d_gene: TRBD1; v_gene: TRBV7-3; abundance: -; CDR3nt: TGTGCCAGCAGCTTTTCGGGACAGTCATACAATGAGCAGTTCTTC; CDR3aa: CASSFSGQSYNEQFF
j_gene: TRBJ2-3; d_gene: TRBD2; v_gene: TRBV7-2; abundance: -; CDR3nt: TGTGCCAGCAGCTTGGGAGGGCAGGGCCCAGATACGCAGTATTTT; CDR3aa: CASSLGGQGPDTQYF
j_gene: TRBJ2-7; d_gene: -; v_gene: TRBV5-6; abundance: few; CDR3nt: TGTGCCAGCAGCTCCATGGGCGGGCCATCTTACGAGCAGTACTTC; CDR3aa: CASSSMGGPSYEQYF
j_gene: TRBJ1-1; d_gene: -; v_gene: TRBV19; abundance: -; CDR3nt: TGTGCCAGTAGTATAGTGGGCGGAGGCACTGAAGCTTTCTTT; CDR3aa: CASSIVGGGTEAFF
j_gene: TRBJ2-5; d_gene: TRBD2; v_gene: TRBV11-2; abundance: -; CDR3nt: TGTGCCAGCAGCTTAGGACTAGCGGGAGAGGGAGAGACCCAGTACTTC; CDR3aa: CASSLGLAGEGETQYF
j_gene: TRBJ2-5; d_gene: TRBD2; v_gene: TRBV5-4; abundance: -; CDR3nt: TGTGCCAGCAGCTCCCCCACTAGCGGGAGTCCCCAGTACTTC; CDR3aa: CASSSPTSGSPQYF
j_gene: TRBJ2-7; d_gene: -; v_gene: TRBV6-1; abundance: -; CDR3nt: TGTGCCAGCAGCGTTAAGGAGGGACCCTACGAGCAGTACTTC; CDR3aa: CASSVKEGPYEQYF
j_gene: TRBJ2-6; d_gene: -; v_gene: TRBV10-2; abundance: -; CDR3nt: TGCGCCAGCAGTGAGTCAGGGGTCCCAGGTGGGGCCAACGTCCTGACTTTC; CDR3aa: CASSESGVPGGANVLTF
j_gene: TRBJ2-7; d_gene: -; v_gene: TRBV15; abundance: -; CDR3nt: TGTGCCACCAGCAGAGACTCGTTGCGGGTGGCCTACGAGCAGTACTTC; CDR3aa: CATSRDSLRVAYEQYF
j_gene: TRBJ2-7; d_gene: TRBD2; v_gene: TRBV7-2; abundance: -; CDR3nt: TGTGCCAGCAGCTTAGTTTGGTGGGAGGGCCAGAACGAGCAGTACTTC; CDR3aa: CASSLVWWEGQNEQYF